This record covers a single T cell receptor beta chain. The identical CDR3 is also encoded by other nucleotide sequences in the sample. Some clones are missing from TCRdb's copy, which holds only in-frame ones; the method was immunoSEQ multiplex PCR. The table includes 56,000 or so clones, 89% detected once. This sample was taken from a study of T cell changes during pregnancy in multiple sclerosis. Trimming shortened V by 5 bases and J by 8 bases, and 12 bases separated the two germline ends. This CDR3 spans 12 amino acids. CDR1 and CDR2 (germline): MNHEY, SVGAGI. The sample consisted of peripheral blood, taken after pregnancy. The J gene is TRBJ1-1, the V gene TRBV6-5, with a possible D match to TRBD1 (5 bases). The receptor's source is a female donor with multiple sclerosis, enrolled in a pregnancy study. Written as DNA, the CDR3 is TGTGCCAGCAGTCCTGGCGGGACGGAAGCTTTCTTT. Its translation: CASSPGGTEAFF.